The 12 T cell receptor beta chains listed next were all sequenced from one sample in a study of vaccination effects on CD4 cells after COVID-19. The antigens these receptors bind are not known. Some clones are missing from TCRdb's copy, which holds only in-frame ones; the method was immunoSEQ multiplex PCR. The data show around 66,000 clones, around 75% seen once. Expansion of antigen-specific CD4+ T cells with viral peptide pools was carried out by the ViraFEST assay before sequencing. The culture ran for approximately 10 days before CD4+ T cells were isolated. Absence of prior SARS-CoV-2 infection characterized the vaccine recipients, who showed negative nucleocapsid antibodies. Sequences were derived from CD4+ T cells from PBMCs cultured with HCoV-OC43 spike peptides, sampled before COVID-19 vaccination. Noted subset: HCoV-OC43 spike overlapping peptide pool stimulation. The receptors originated from a human donor who received a COVID-19 vaccine.

This chain connects TRBV7-9 to TRBJ2-5; D could derive from TRBD1 or TRBD2 (5 bases each). Germline-derived CDR1 and CDR2 are SEHNR and FQNEAQ (reference sequence). Trimming pared 6 bases from V and 4 bases from J, leaving 18 bases between. The CDR3 totals 15 residues. The CDR3 is CASSSSGTRLETQYF. As DNA, the CDR3 is TGTGCCAGCAGTTCCTCTGGGACCAGGCTAGAGACCCAGTACTTC.

J is TRBJ2-7 and V is TRBV15, with 7 positions matching TRBD1. Trimming at V came to 1 base and at J to 2 bases, leaving 5 bases not matched to a gene. The CDR3 runs 15 residues. Looked up from germline, CDR1 is LNHNV and CDR2 is YYDKDF (reference sequence). CDR3 coding DNA: TGTGCCACCAGCAGAGGACAGGGTCCAACCTACGAGCAGTACGTC. It yields the protein CATSRGQGPTYEQYV.

In this sample, this clone turned up a few times. The chain combines TRBV7-9 with TRBJ1-1; possible D gene TRBD1, 6 bases. V was shortened by 1 base and J by 8 bases, with 17 bases between the two germline ends. The CDR3 is made up of 15 amino acids. CDR1 and CDR2 from the germline V gene are SEHNR and FQNEAQ (reference sequence). As DNA, the CDR3 is TGTGCCAGCAGCTTAGGGGGGGCAGGAGAGGACGAAGCTTTCTTT. Amino acids: CASSLGGAGEDEAFF. The variable domain in full, completed from reference TRBV7-9 and TRBJ1-1, reads DTGVSQNPRHKITKRGQNVTFRCDPISEHNRLYWYRQTLGQGPEFLTYFQNEAQLEKSRLLSDRFSAERPKGSFSTLEIQRTEQGDSAMYLCASSLGGAGEDEAFFGQGTRLTVV.

The chain recombines TRBV27 with TRBJ1-5; the D is unclear. The CDR3 spans 13 residues. V was cut by 4 bases and J by 4 bases, with 8 bases left in between. CDR1 is MNHEY, CDR2 SMNVEV, per germline (reference sequence). CDR3 coding DNA: TGTGCCAGCAGTTGGACGGGGAATCAGCCCCAGCATTTT. Translating gives CASSWTGNQPQHF.

The chain joins TRBV19 to TRBJ2-3; unclear D gene. V lost 5 bases to trimming and J lost 1 base, with 10 bases between them. The CDR3 runs to 14 residues. Germline CDR1 reads LNHDA; CDR2 reads SQIVND (reference sequence). As DNA, the CDR3 is TGTGCCAGTAGTCCCCGGACCGGCACAGATACGCAGTATTTT. It codes for CASSPRTGTDTQYF. Filled out from reference TRBV19 and TRBJ2-3, the complete variable domain reads DGGITQSPKYLFRKEGQNVTLSCEQNLNHDAMYWYRQDPGQGLRLIYYSQIVNDFQKGDIAEGYSVSREKKESFPLTVTSAQKNPTAFYLCASSPRTGTDTQYFGPGTRLTVL.

This clone was seen only once. The chain combines TRBV4-1 with TRBJ2-3; the D is unclear. Germline CDR1 MGHRA, CDR2 YSYEKL. Trimming took 1 base from V and 6 from J, leaving 14 bases between them. The CDR3 sequence is 15 residues long. CDR3 loop: CASSQVWTHADTQYF. The DNA of the CDR3 is TGCGCCAGCAGCCAAGTTTGGACCCACGCGGATACGCAGTATTTT.

The chain uses TRBV7-9 and TRBJ1-2; D is unclear. Germline assignment: CDR1 SEHNR and CDR2 FQNEAQ (reference sequence). V dropped 4 bases and J dropped 0 bases, with 6 bases sitting between them. The CDR3 is made up of 13 amino acids. The CDR3 DNA is TGTGCCAGCAGCTCCAAAGCTAACTATGGCTACACCTTC. Protein sequence: CASSSKANYGYTF.

The chain links TRBV2 to TRBJ2-2; TRBD1 agrees at 8 bases. V lost 7 bases and J lost 4; bases outside the gene matches: 5. CDR3 size: 14 residues. CDR1 is SNHLY, CDR2 FYNNEI, per germline. CDR3 region: CASKGQGRTGELFF. The CDR3 nucleotides read TGTGCCAGCAAAGGACAGGGTCGCACCGGGGAGCTGTTTTTT.

The chain combines TRBV5-4 with TRBJ2-6, with D unresolved. The CDR3 is made up of 15 amino acids. Germline lookup yields CDR1 SGHNT and CDR2 YYREEE (reference sequence). The ends were cut back, 4 bases at V and 0 bases at J, with 8 bases in the middle. CDR3 bases: TGTGCCAGCAGCGTCAGGAGCTCTGGGGCCAACGTCCTGACTTTC. Its protein is CASSVRSSGANVLTF.

The chain combines TRBV15 with TRBJ1-1; TRBD1 aligns across 7 bases. The CDR3 consists of 14 residues. The trim removed 2 bases at V and 7 bases at J, leaving 7 bases unmatched. Per the germline V gene, CDR1 is LNHNV and CDR2 is YYDKDF (reference sequence). The CDR3 spells CATSRLGTVLEAFF. In nucleotides, the CDR3 is TGTGCCACCAGCAGACTAGGGACAGTCCTTGAAGCTTTCTTT. The full variable domain, with the rest looked up from reference TRBV15 and TRBJ1-1, is DAMVIQNPRYQVTQFGKPVTLSCSQTLNHNVMYWYQQKSSQAPKLLFHYYDKDFNNEADTPDNFQSRRPNTSFCFLDIRSPGLGDTAMYLCATSRLGTVLEAFFGQGTRLTVV.

The chain carries TRBV10-1 and TRBJ2-1; no clear D. V was shortened by 0 bases and J by 8 bases, with 8 bases between the two germline ends. Germline V CDR1 and CDR2: WNHNN, SYGVQD (reference sequence). CDR3 length equals 13 residues. The CDR3 protein is CASSESLVDEQFF. The CDR3 nucleotides read TGCGCCAGCAGTGAGTCGCTAGTTGATGAGCAGTTCTTC.

V gene TRBV11-1 combines with J gene TRBJ1-1, with 8 bases matching TRBD1. The CDR3 has 14 residues. In germline, CDR1 is SGHAT, CDR2 FQDESV (reference sequence). Unmatched junction bases numbered 7, after V lost 5 bases and J lost 5 bases. This CDR3 reads CASSIGQGRTEAFF. The DNA of the CDR3 is TGTGCCAGCAGCATCGGACAGGGACGAACTGAAGCTTTCTTT.